Given below is one TCR beta chain in context. Seattle enrolled patients during active infection and tracked them longitudinally. This record belongs to a study of blood T cell repertoires in COVID-19. Study summary: The study drew acute and convalescent COVID-19 samples from the United States, Italy and Spain. PBMCs, B-cell-depleted T cells, or T cells provided the cDNA or gDNA that made up the material.

The V end lost 0 bases, the J end lost 8 bases, and 5 bases lay between the germline ends. The CDR3 is made up of 12 amino acids. Germline V gene lookup returns CDR1 SGHRS and CDR2 YFSETQ. Methods used by the authors: Amplification of reference gene primers was used by the study to estimate nucleated cell counts. TCRdb's table, derived via immunoSEQ multiplex PCR, lists solely in-frame clones and lacks some. That table gives V, J and clone size, and the DNA gave D and trimming. The data contain some 130,000 clones, 90% of them singletons. This chain connects TRBV5-1 to TRBJ1-4; no definite D call. This clonotype was sampled from a man aged 55 to 70 with COVID-19, enrolled during active disease. The sequencing input was peripheral blood. CDR3 loop: CASSLVGEKLFF. For the CDR3, the DNA is TGCGCCAGCAGCTTGGTCGGGGAAAAACTGTTTTTT.